The 32 T cell receptor beta chains in this list originate from one sample, sequenced in a study of blood T cells in healthy people across ages. The authors ran a second PCR of about 7 to 11 cycles using a sample-barcoded 5' primer and a J-beta primer mix. TCRdb called the 5' RACE reads again in MiXCR, with one record for every CDR3 protein. The table lists about 940,000 distinct CDR3 sequences, under 50% of them singletons. Input material: blood. The origin of the receptors is a man younger than 45 in good health.

Only a few counts were recorded for this clonotype. This chain joins TRBV29-1 and TRBJ2-1; TRBD2 matches 11 bases. Germline V gene sequence: CDR1 SQVTM, CDR2 ANQGSEA. The V segment lost 5 bases and the J segment 9 bases; nucleotides outside the gene matches: 9. The CDR3 runs to 14 residues. The CDR3 nucleotides are TGCAGCGTTTTTGGGCAACTAGCGGGGGTTGAGCAGTTCTTC. Translation gives CSVFGQLAGVEQFF.

V usage is TRBV12-3 or TRBV12-4 and J usage is TRBJ2-7; D may be TRBD1 (5 bases). The CDR3 spans 14 residues. Between the trimmed V and J ends, which lost 7 bases and 1 base, there was a span of 14 bases. The CDR3 DNA reads TGTGCCAGCACCACCCCGACAGAGTCCTACGAGCAGTACTTC. Its translation is CASTTPTESYEQYF.

This sequence joins TRBV20-1 and TRBJ1-1, with TRBD1 matching 8 bases. This CDR3 spans 15 amino acids. Germline V lookup: CDR1 DFQATT, CDR2 SNEGSKA (reference sequence). The junction had 8 bases not matched to a gene; V was cut back by 0 bases and J by 5 bases. CDR3 amino acids: CSAREQGEVLTEAFF. The CDR3 nucleotides read TGCAGTGCTAGAGAACAGGGGGAGGTGTTGACTGAAGCTTTCTTT.

This clonotype was detected only a few times. The V and J genes are TRBV20-1 and TRBJ1-2, with 11 bases fitting TRBD1. J gave up 5 bases and V 3 bases, and 11 bases lay outside the gene matches. The CDR3 is 16 residues long. CDR1 is DFQATT and CDR2 is SNEGSKA in the germline V gene (reference sequence). The CDR3 DNA follows: TGCAGTGCTAGTAGAGGGACAGGGGGTTTAGTTTATGGCTACACCTTC. This encodes CSASRGTGGLVYGYTF.

This rearrangement joins TRBV4-1 to TRBJ1-2; D is uncertain. V was clipped by 4 bases and J by 5 bases, with 20 bases between them. This CDR3 region has 16 residues. Per the germline V gene, CDR1 is MGHRA and CDR2 is YSYEKL. CDR3 sequence reads: CASSLTYSVDLYGYTF. The CDR3 DNA reads TGCGCCAGCAGCCTAACCTACAGCGTAGACTTATATGGCTACACCTTC.

This clonotype turned up a few times. Here the CDR3 reads CASSPRAGGTDTQYF. CDR3 bases: TGTGCCAGCAGTCCTCGGGCGGGGGGCACAGATACGCAGTATTTT. V is TRBV12-3 or TRBV12-4 and J is TRBJ2-3, with 7 bases lining up with TRBD2. This CDR3 is 15 amino acids long. V was pared by 5 bases and J by 1 base, with 6 bases of the junction left unmatched.

The V call is TRBV7-8, the J call TRBJ1-5; maybe TRBD1 (6 bases). Germline V gene sequence: CDR1 SGHVS, CDR2 FQNEAQ. Trimming removed 6 bases from V and 0 bases from J, with 18 bases in between. The CDR3 has 17 residues. CDR3 sequence reads: CASREGGWQGSNQPQHF. The CDR3 DNA reads TGTGCCAGCAGAGAAGGGGGATGGCAGGGTAGCAATCAGCCCCAGCATTTT.

This clonotype was observed a handful of times. V gene TRBV20-1 combines with J gene TRBJ2-7, with TRBD2 identical over 11 bases. The CDR3 is made up of 12 amino acids. CDR1 DFQATT and CDR2 SNEGSKA come from the germline V gene (reference sequence). The CDR3 is CRLAGGSYEQYF. CDR3 DNA: TGCAGGCTAGCGGGGGGCTCCTACGAGCAGTACTTC.

The chain links TRBV4-1 to TRBJ2-7; D unclear. V was pared by 0 bases and J by 7 bases, with 13 bases between. The V gene's germline CDR1 is MGHRA and CDR2 YSYEKL. The CDR3 length is 14 residues. CDR3 region: CASSQDQAYNEQYF. CDR3 coding DNA: TGCGCCAGCAGCCAAGATCAGGCTTACAATGAGCAGTACTTC.

The chain combines TRBV25-1 with TRBJ2-7, with 9 bases lining up with TRBD1. Germline V gene sequence: CDR1 MGHDK, CDR2 SYGVNS. The CDR3 spans 14 residues. Trimming at V came to 3 bases and at J to 5 bases, leaving 5 bases not matched to a gene. The CDR3 loop reads CASSEDRGIDEQYF. CDR3 bases: TGTGCCAGCAGTGAGGACAGGGGAATCGACGAGCAGTACTTC.

The sample holds many counts of this clonotype. The chain is built from TRBV29-1 and TRBJ1-1; the match to TRBD1 covers 10 bases. V trimming: 7 bases; J trimming: 3 bases; junction bases outside the gene matches: 2. Germline assignment: CDR1 SQVTM and CDR2 ANQGSEA. The length of the CDR3 is 12 residues. CDR3 residues: CSGQGADTEAFF. The CDR3 DNA follows: TGCAGCGGACAGGGGGCAGACACTGAAGCTTTCTTT. Together with reference TRBV29-1 and TRBJ1-1, the CDR3 gives the full variable domain: SAVISQKPSRDICQRGTSLTIQCQVDSQVTMMFWYRQQPGQSLTLIATANQGSEATYESGFVIDKFPISRPNLTFSTLTVSNMSPEDSSIYLCSGQGADTEAFFGQGTRLTVV.

This clonotype was seen only a few times. This chain joins TRBV4-1 and TRBJ1-1; 7 bases agree with TRBD1. The ends lost 0 bases at V and 4 bases at J; junction bases unmatched: 5. Germline assignment: CDR1 MGHRA and CDR2 YSYEKL. The CDR3 contains 15 residues. CDR3 bases: TGCGCCAGCAGCCAAGATCACAGGGGAACCACTGAAGCTTTCTTT. Residues: CASSQDHRGTTEAFF.

This clonotype was counted at least ten times. The chain is built from TRBV29-1 and TRBJ2-7, with 7 bases matching TRBD1. The CDR3 has 13 amino acids. V gave up 6 bases and J gave up 3 bases; unmatched junction bases: 8. Germline V lookup: CDR1 SQVTM, CDR2 ANQGSEA. The CDR3 is CSVNTGDSYEQYF. The CDR3 nucleotides read TGCAGCGTCAATACAGGGGATAGCTACGAGCAGTACTTC.

The V and J genes are TRBV5-6 and TRBJ1-5, with 8 nucleotides matching TRBD1. Trimming took 4 bases from V and 8 from J; bases not matched to a gene: 11. This CDR3 comprises 15 residues. Per the germline V gene, CDR1 is SGHDT and CDR2 is YYEEEE. This CDR3 is CASSLTGVLVEPQHF. As DNA, the CDR3 is TGTGCCAGCAGCCTGACAGGGGTACTCGTGGAGCCCCAGCATTTT.

This chain links TRBV9 with TRBJ1-6; 7 nucleotides agree with TRBD1. The CDR3 runs 15 residues. The V segment lost 4 bases and the J segment 12 bases; nucleotides outside the gene matches: 13. Looked up from germline, CDR1 is SGDLS and CDR2 is YYNGEE. In DNA, the CDR3 is TGTGCCAGCAGCAACGACAGGGCCGGAGGATTACCCCTCCACTTT. It is translated as CASSNDRAGGLPLHF. The complete variable domain, with remaining parts taken from reference TRBV9 and TRBJ1-6, reads DSGVTQTPKHLITATGQRVTLRCSPRSGDLSVYWYQQSLDQGLQFLIQYYNGEERAKGNILERFSAQQFPDLHSELNLSSLELGDSALYFCASSNDRAGGLPLHFGNGTRLTVT.

The rearrangement uses TRBV4-2 and TRBJ2-7, with a possible D match to TRBD2 (5 bases). The CDR3 is 14 residues long. Deletions cut 0 bases from V and 6 bases from J, with 12 bases between. Germline CDR1 is LGHNA and CDR2 is YNFKEQ. CDR3 protein: CASSQERVSSEQYF. Written as DNA, the CDR3 is TGTGCCAGCAGCCAAGAGCGGGTCTCGAGCGAGCAGTACTTC.

This clonotype appeared once. This chain joins TRBV12-3 or TRBV12-4 and TRBJ1-2; D possibly corresponds to TRBD1 (5 bases). The CDR3 sequence is 13 residues long. V was shortened by 1 base and J by 8 bases, with 11 bases between the two germline ends. The DNA for the CDR3 is TGTGCCAGCAGTTTAGGGCCCGGGGCCGGCTACACCTTC. This encodes CASSLGPGAGYTF.

The J gene is TRBJ2-3, the V gene TRBV7-2; a possible D gene is TRBD1 (6 bases). CDR1 and CDR2 from the germline V gene are SGHTA and FQGNSA. This CDR3 is 15 amino acids long. Trimming left V 2 bases short and J 2 bases short, with 11 bases between. CDR3 DNA sequence: TGTGCCAGCAGCTTATGGAGACAGGTCACAGATACGCAGTATTTT. Translating gives CASSLWRQVTDTQYF.

The chain combines TRBV18 with TRBJ2-7; 8 positions agree with TRBD1. This CDR3 contains 15 residues. In germline, CDR1 is KGHSH, CDR2 LQKENI. Germline trimming cut 2 bases from V and 2 bases from J; bases unmatched to any gene: 5. The CDR3 DNA follows: TGTGCCAGCTCACCAGGGGGGACAGGAGCCTACGAGCAGTACTTC. This codes for CASSPGGTGAYEQYF. Complete variable domain (other parts from reference TRBV18 and TRBJ2-7): NAGVMQNPRHLVRRRGQEARLRCSPMKGHSHVYWYRQLPEEGLKFMVYLQKENIIDESGMPKERFSAEFPKEGPSILRIQQVVRGDSAAYFCASSPGGTGAYEQYFGPGTRLTVT.

Turning to this clonotype: A read error may account for a junction end that differs from germline. V gene TRBV7-2 combines with J gene TRBJ2-1; D may be TRBD2 (5 bases). Germline V gene sequence: CDR1 SGHTA, CDR2 FQGNSA. The CDR3 totals 13 residues. This CDR3 is CACSLARGNEQFF. As DNA, the CDR3 is TGTGCCTGCAGCTTAGCCCGGGGCAATGAGCAGTTCTTC. The entire variable domain, with the rest obtained from reference TRBV7-2 and TRBJ2-1, is as follows: GAGVSQSPSNKVTEKGKDVELRCDPISGHTALYWYRQSLGQGLEFLIYFQGNSAPDKSGLPSDRFSAERTGGSVSTLTIQRTQQEDSAVYLCACSLARGNEQFFGPGTRLTVL.

The chain recombines TRBV7-2 with TRBJ2-5; 7 bases align to TRBD1. Trimming at V came to 1 base and at J to 7 bases, leaving 9 bases not matched to a gene. Looked up from germline, CDR1 is SGHTA and CDR2 is FQGNSA. The CDR3 is 15 amino acids. DNA of the CDR3: TGTGCCAGCAGCTTAGGGACAGGTGCCTTGAGGACCCAGTACTTC. Its translation is CASSLGTGALRTQYF.

This clonotype was found a few times. J is TRBJ2-1 and V is TRBV7-2; no reliable D call. This CDR3 has 13 residues. The germline V and J ends were trimmed by 0 bases and 10 bases, with 10 bases remaining between them. Germline V gene data show CDR1 as SGHTA and CDR2 as FQGNSA. CDR3: CASSLATQGEQFF. CDR3 coding DNA: TGTGCCAGCAGCTTAGCAACTCAAGGCGAGCAGTTCTTC.

This clonotype was seen only a few times. The rearrangement joins TRBV5-1 to TRBJ2-1; possibly TRBD2 for D (8 bases). Germline V gene lookup returns CDR1 SGHRS and CDR2 YFSETQ. Trimming pared 1 base from V and 0 bases from J, leaving 14 bases between. The CDR3 is made up of 17 amino acids. This CDR3 is CASSLNSGDSSYNEQFF. As DNA, the CDR3 is TGCGCCAGCAGCTTGAATAGCGGGGACAGCTCCTACAATGAGCAGTTCTTC.

With regard to this clonotype: Being one base from a much bigger clone, this may be a read error. The chain carries TRBV21-1 and TRBJ2-6. TRBV21-1 is a pseudogene segment. The CDR3 runs to 13 residues. The CDR3 nucleotides read TGTGCCAGCATCCTAACTGGGGCCAACGTCCTGACTTTC. Protein product: CASILTGANVLTF.

The CDR3 region is CASSFWVQQINYGYTF. CDR3 nucleotides: TGCGCCAGCAGCTTCTGGGTACAGCAGATTAACTATGGCTACACCTTC. The rearrangement uses TRBV5-1 and TRBJ1-2; no clear D. Trimming left V 2 bases short and J 1 base short, with 15 bases between. CDR1 is SGHRS, CDR2 YFSETQ, per germline. The CDR3 sequence is 16 residues long.

This clonotype showed up just a few times. The rearrangement links TRBV3-1 to TRBJ2-7; possible D gene TRBD1, 6 bases. CDR3 length equals 15 residues. The germline V and J ends were trimmed by 5 bases and 0 bases, with 14 bases remaining between them. Per the germline V gene, CDR1 is LGHDT and CDR2 is YNNKEL (reference sequence). CDR3 DNA sequence: TGTGCCAGCAGCTACTACCGGGACAACTCCTACGAGCAGTACTTC. Amino acid sequence: CASSYYRDNSYEQYF.

Concerning this clonotype: The junction does not match germline at one end; this may be a read error. V and J are TRBV11-2 and TRBJ2-7; 12 bases are shared with TRBD2. The tail of the sequence fits TRBJ2-5 better, so the J call may be wrong. Germline loops: CDR1 SGHAT, CDR2 FQNNGV. The CDR3 consists of 17 residues. The CDR3, as DNA: TGTGCCGGCAGCCCCTCCGGACTAGCGGGGCGCCAAGAGACCCAGTACTTC. Amino acid sequence: CAGSPSGLAGRQETQYF.

V and J are TRBV6-1 and TRBJ1-5, with TRBD1 identical over 7 bases. The J call is in doubt because the DNA end fits TRBJ2-3 better. The germline V gene has CDR1 MNHNS and CDR2 SASEGT. CDR3 length: 17 amino acids. CDR3 region: CASSPARQGRGNQPQYF. The DNA of the CDR3 is TGTGCCAGCAGCCCAGCTCGACAGGGCAGGGGCAATCAGCCCCAGTATTTT.

The CDR3, as DNA: TGTGCCAGCAGTTCGGGGACAGGGAGTGGTAATTCACCCCTCCACTTT. Translated: CASSSGTGSGNSPLHF. The chain uses TRBV27 and TRBJ1-6, with 9 bases fitting TRBD1. The CDR3 has 16 amino acids. Germline CDR1 is MNHEY and CDR2 is SMNVEV (reference sequence). The V gene end was trimmed by 4 bases and the J gene end by 6 bases; junction bases not matched to a gene: 7.

V is TRBV10-3 and J is TRBJ1-1; 7 bases agree with TRBD1. Unmatched junction bases numbered 4, after V lost 0 bases and J lost 0 bases. This CDR3 is 16 amino acids long. Germline CDR1 and CDR2: ENHRY and SYGVKD. The CDR3, as DNA: TGTGCCATCAGTGAGTCCAACAGGGGCATGAACACTGAAGCTTTCTTT. Translation gives CAISESNRGMNTEAFF.

V gene TRBV10-3 combines with J gene TRBJ2-6, with a tentative D call TRBD1 (5 bases). The CDR3 runs to 13 residues. Germline CDR1 ENHRY, CDR2 SYGVKD. Trimming removed 8 bases at V and 2 bases at J, with 7 bases between. CDR3 bases: TGTGCCATCTCCAGGGCTGGGGCCAACGTCCTGACTTTC. As protein: CAISRAGANVLTF.

This clonotype has a single count. V is TRBV5-1 and J is TRBJ1-1; a possible D gene is TRBD1 (5 bases). Germline-derived CDR1 and CDR2 are SGHRS and YFSETQ. The CDR3 covers 14 residues. With 4 bases removed from V and 8 bases from J, the gap between germline ends came to 18 bases. The CDR3 DNA reads as TGCGCCAGCAGCATTCCGACAGTCCCGCCCGAAGCTTTCTTT. It yields the protein CASSIPTVPPEAFF.